The 25 T cell receptor beta chains reported below all come from one sample, sequenced in a study of glioma-infiltrating T cells after dendritic cell vaccination. The method was immunoSEQ multiplex PCR; TCRdb's version includes in-frame clones alone and lacks a portion of them. Among 30,000 to 40,000 clones, almost 85% were seen once, and the ten largest hold about 8%. This sample comprised blood, obtained before dendritic cell vaccination. These receptor sequences come from a human donor with glioblastoma.

This chain links TRBV7-2 with TRBJ2-1, with TRBD2 matching 15 bases. Unmatched junction bases numbered 6, after V lost 4 bases and J lost 5 bases. The germline V gene has CDR1 SGHTA and CDR2 FQGNSA. This CDR3 region has 17 residues. CDR3 coding DNA: TGTGCCAGCAGCTCGGGACTAGCGGGGGGCGGGGACAATGAGCAGTTCTTC. Protein: CASSSGLAGGGDNEQFF.

The V gene is TRBV29-1, the J gene TRBJ1-2; a possible D gene is TRBD1 (6 bases). V lost 5 bases and J 7 bases, leaving 17 bases between the germline ends. This CDR3 region has 13 residues. Germline CDR1 is SQVTM and CDR2 is ANQGSEA. Here the CDR3 reads CSVYRGGAGGYTF. The CDR3 coding sequence is TGCAGCGTTTACCGCGGGGGCGCGGGTGGCTACACCTTC.

This clone has just a few counts. This chain links TRBV11-3 with TRBJ2-7, with 8 bases lining up with TRBD1. V lost 5 bases, J lost 2 bases, and 5 bases stayed unmatched. Germline V gene data show CDR1 as SGHNT and CDR2 as YENEEA. The CDR3 spans 14 residues. CDR3 nucleotide sequence: TGTGCCAGCAGCCCGGGACAGGCCACCTACGAGCAGTACTTC. It codes for CASSPGQATYEQYF.

This CDR3 is CASCRQNTGELFF. The DNA of the CDR3 is TGTGCCAGCTGTCGACAGAACACCGGGGAGCTGTTTTTT. V and J are TRBV28 and TRBJ2-2; D gene uncertain. V lost 8 bases to trimming and J lost 1 base, with 8 bases between them. CDR1 and CDR2 from the germline V gene are MDHEN and SYDVKM. CDR3 size: 13 residues.

The gene calls are TRBV2 and TRBJ2-7, with D uncertain. Trimming took 3 bases from V and 3 from J, leaving 6 bases between them. Per germline, CDR1 SNHLY and CDR2 FYNNEI. The CDR3 totals 12 residues. The CDR3 region has the DNA TGTGCCAGCAGTGATAACTTCTACGAGCAGTACTTC. Its protein product is CASSDNFYEQYF.

The gene calls are TRBV4-3 and TRBJ2-5; 8 bases map to TRBD1. From germline, CDR1 is LGHNA and CDR2 YSLEER. This CDR3 is built from 16 residues. Germline trimming cut 3 bases from V and 2 bases from J; bases unmatched to any gene: 8. CDR3 DNA: TGCGCCAGCAGCCAGAGAGGAGACAGGGGTCAAGAGACCCAGTACTTC. The encoded protein is CASSQRGDRGQETQYF.

The chain joins TRBV5-1 to TRBJ2-7, with 11 bases that match TRBD2. The CDR3 runs to 15 residues. The germline CDR1 and CDR2 sequences are SGHRS and YFSETQ. V lost 2 bases to trimming and J lost 2 bases; unmatched junction nucleotides: 3. This CDR3 reads CASSFTSGGPYEQYF. CDR3 bases: TGCGCCAGCAGCTTCACTAGCGGGGGTCCCTACGAGCAGTACTTC. Full variable domain (remainder filled in from reference TRBV5-1 and TRBJ2-7): KAGVTQTPRYLIKTRGQQVTLSCSPISGHRSVSWYQQTPGQGLQFLFEYFSETQRNKGNFPGRFSGRQFSNSRSEMNVSTLELGDSALYLCASSFTSGGPYEQYFGPGTRLTVT.

The V gene is TRBV10-3, the J gene TRBJ1-2; weak D call: TRBD1 (5 bases). The CDR3 spans 13 residues. V was cut by 2 bases and J by 4 bases, with 8 bases left in between. Germline V lookup: CDR1 ENHRY, CDR2 SYGVKD. The CDR3 DNA reads as TGTGCCATCAGTGAGGCGGGGCTCTATGGCTACACCTTC. Its translation is CAISEAGLYGYTF.

The V call is TRBV19, the J call TRBJ1-5, with D perhaps matching TRBD1 (5 bases). The CDR3 length is 19 residues. V lost 7 bases and J 0 bases, leaving 25 bases between the germline ends. Per germline, CDR1 LNHDA and CDR2 SQIVND (reference sequence). The CDR3 reads CASIQGGLLAAYSNQPQHF. Here the CDR3 DNA reads TGTGCCAGTATCCAGGGCGGCTTACTGGCGGCATATAGCAATCAGCCCCAGCATTTT. Drawing the rest from reference TRBV19 and TRBJ1-5, the complete variable domain is DGGITQSPKYLFRKEGQNVTLSCEQNLNHDAMYWYRQDPGQGLRLIYYSQIVNDFQKGDIAEGYSVSREKKESFPLTVTSAQKNPTAFYLCASIQGGLLAAYSNQPQHFGDGTRLSIL.

This chain links TRBV2 with TRBJ2-5; D is perhaps TRBD1 (5 bases). Germline V gene data show CDR1 as SNHLY and CDR2 as FYNNEI. The CDR3 totals 13 residues. Trimming removed 11 bases from V and 4 bases from J, with 17 bases in between. The CDR3, as DNA: TGTGCCGGCCAGGGTGTCTTGATAGAGACCCAGTACTTC. The encoded protein is CAGQGVLIETQYF.

V usage is TRBV29-1 and J usage is TRBJ2-2, with a weak D call TRBD1 (6 bases). Germline V CDR1 and CDR2: SQVTM, ANQGSEA. This CDR3 contains 14 residues. The ends were cut back, 7 bases at V and 3 bases at J, with 15 bases in the middle. This CDR3 is CSAQLRQDTGELFF. The CDR3 nucleotides are TGCAGCGCCCAATTACGACAGGACACCGGGGAGCTGTTTTTT.

The chain links TRBV5-6 to TRBJ1-6, with 10 bases lining up with TRBD1. J gave up 13 bases and V 6 bases, and 4 bases lay outside the gene matches. Germline V gene sequence: CDR1 SGHDT, CDR2 YYEEEE. The CDR3 consists of 12 residues. The CDR3 DNA follows: TGTGCCAGCAAAAGACAGGGGGCCCCCCTCCACTTT. Protein: CASKRQGAPLHF. The full variable domain, with the rest looked up from reference TRBV5-6 and TRBJ1-6, is DAGVTQSPTHLIKTRGQQVTLRCSPKSGHDTVSWYQQALGQGPQFIFQYYEEEERQRGNFPDRFSGHQFPNYSSELNVNALLLGDSALYLCASKRQGAPLHFGNGTRLTVT.

The chain uses TRBV7-2 and TRBJ2-1, with 11 positions matching TRBD2. The V and J ends lost 6 bases and 4 bases, in that order; junction bases with no gene match: 5. The CDR3 runs to 15 residues. The V gene's germline CDR1 is SGHTA and CDR2 FQGNSA. Here the CDR3 DNA reads TGTGCCAGCAGTCTAGCGGGGGGACAATACAATGAGCAGTTCTTC. This codes for CASSLAGGQYNEQFF.

The chain has TRBV4-2 and TRBJ2-5; weak D call: TRBD2 (7 bases). The CDR3 totals 17 residues. CDR1 and CDR2 (germline): LGHNA, YNFKEQ. V lost 0 bases and J lost 5, with 19 bases in between. CDR3 sequence: CASSQDPGGRGLETQYF. CDR3 nucleotides: TGTGCCAGCAGCCAAGACCCGGGAGGCAGGGGTCTCGAGACCCAGTACTTC.

This clone has a handful of counts. J is TRBJ1-2 and V is TRBV7-3, with D maybe TRBD1 (6 bases). Germline V gives CDR1 SGHTA, CDR2 FQGTGA. V dropped 2 bases and J dropped 5 bases, with 15 bases sitting between them. The CDR3 has 15 residues. This CDR3 reads CASSLGPGQGYGYTF. In DNA form, the CDR3 reads TGTGCCAGCAGCTTAGGCCCCGGGCAGGGGTATGGCTACACCTTC.

The chain carries TRBV14 and TRBJ2-2; maybe TRBD2 (6 bases). V lost 0 bases to trimming and J lost 4 bases, with 15 bases between them. This CDR3 region has 17 residues. Germline CDR1 SGHDN, CDR2 FVKESK. CDR3 nucleotides: TGTGCCAGCAGCCAAGATAGGGTAGCGGAAATCACCGGGGAGCTGTTTTTT. Translated: CASSQDRVAEITGELFF.

This clone came up once. V and J are TRBV25-1 and TRBJ2-7, with a tentative D call TRBD2 (7 bases). This CDR3 is built from 16 residues. Trimming removed 2 bases from V and 1 base from J, with 15 bases in between. CDR1 and CDR2 (germline): MGHDK, SYGVNS. The chain's CDR3 is CASSEQGGGASYEQYF. CDR3 bases: TGTGCCAGCAGTGAACAAGGAGGGGGGGCGTCCTACGAGCAGTACTTC.

The DNA of the CDR3 is TGCGCCAGCAGCCTACAAGCGGGGCCCTACAATGAGCAGTTCTTC. Translation gives CASSLQAGPYNEQFF. The V call is TRBV4-3, the J call TRBJ2-1, with 7 positions matching TRBD2. The CDR3 contains 15 residues. V shed 4 bases and J 2 bases; nucleotides not matched to a gene: 5. Germline loops: CDR1 LGHNA, CDR2 YSLEER.

There are a few counts of this clone. The chain links TRBV10-3 to TRBJ2-5; the match to TRBD2 covers 8 bases. CDR1 is ENHRY, CDR2 SYGVKD, per germline. The CDR3 consists of 18 residues. With V trimmed by 0 bases and J by 4 bases, 13 bases remained unmatched. In nucleotides, the CDR3 is TGTGCCATCAGTGAGTCGGGAAGGGCTAGCGGGCTCCGAGAGACCCAGTACTTC. The encoded protein is CAISESGRASGLRETQYF.

J is TRBJ1-2 and V is TRBV6-7; 9 bases fit TRBD1. TRBV6-7 is sorted into the ORF group, with uncertain function. The CDR3 length is 14 residues. The J segment lost 4 bases and the V segment lost 5 bases, leaving 5 bases of the junction unmatched. The CDR3 DNA is TGTGCCAGCAGTCCTACAGGGGGCGCCTATGGCTACACCTTC. It is translated as CASSPTGGAYGYTF.

This clone was recorded a few times. V gene TRBV7-2 combines with J gene TRBJ2-2, with D possibly TRBD2 on 7 matching bases. This CDR3 has 17 residues. The germline V gene has CDR1 SGHTA and CDR2 FQGNSA. With 0 bases removed from V and 3 bases from J, the gap between germline ends came to 14 bases. Here the CDR3 reads CASSLASGGADTGELFF. In DNA form, the CDR3 reads TGTGCCAGCAGCTTAGCAAGTGGGGGGGCTGACACCGGGGAGCTGTTTTTT.

The chain has TRBV4-3 and TRBJ1-1; no reliable D call. V lost 0 bases and J lost 0, with 5 bases in between. Germline V gives CDR1 LGHNA, CDR2 YSLEER. This CDR3 comprises 14 residues. CDR3 DNA sequence: TGCGCCAGCAGCCAAGATTCCTTGAACACTGAAGCTTTCTTT. It translates to CASSQDSLNTEAFF.

The chain joins TRBV19 to TRBJ2-1; 9 bases line up with TRBD2. After removal of 0 bases from V and 0 bases from J, the junction contained 3 bases not matched to a gene. Germline CDR1 reads LNHDA; CDR2 reads SQIVND (reference sequence). The CDR3 has 17 amino acids. This CDR3 reads CASSIEAGGHSYNEQFF. CDR3 nucleotides: TGTGCCAGTAGTATAGAAGCGGGGGGCCACTCCTACAATGAGCAGTTCTTC.

V and J are TRBV13 and TRBJ2-3; 7 nucleotides line up with TRBD2. The CDR3 loop spans 16 amino acids. Germline V gives CDR1 PRHDT, CDR2 FYEKMQ (reference sequence). Trimming at V came to 5 bases and at J to 2 bases, leaving 10 bases not matched to a gene. The DNA for the CDR3 is TGTGCCAGCAGCGCCTCGGGACTAACATCCACAGATACGCAGTATTTT. Translating gives CASSASGLTSTDTQYF.

This chain connects TRBV28 to TRBJ1-4; D remains unclear. Trimming shortened V by 11 bases and J by 2 bases, and 24 bases separated the two germline ends. CDR3 length: 17 amino acids. The V gene's germline CDR1 is MDHEN and CDR2 SYDVKM. The CDR3, as DNA: TGTGCCGCCCCTCCGACGGGTGAGAGGGCTACTAATGAAAAACTGTTTTTT. It yields the protein CAAPPTGERATNEKLFF.